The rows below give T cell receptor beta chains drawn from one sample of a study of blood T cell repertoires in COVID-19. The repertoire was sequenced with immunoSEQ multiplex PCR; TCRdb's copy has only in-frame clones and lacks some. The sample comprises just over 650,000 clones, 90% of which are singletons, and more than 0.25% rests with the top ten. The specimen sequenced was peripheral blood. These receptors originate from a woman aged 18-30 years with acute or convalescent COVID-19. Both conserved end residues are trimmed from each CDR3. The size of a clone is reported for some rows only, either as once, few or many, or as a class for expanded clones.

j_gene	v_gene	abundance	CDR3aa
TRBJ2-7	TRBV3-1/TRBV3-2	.	ASSHLAGGHEQY
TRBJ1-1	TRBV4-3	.	ASSQNRGDTEAF
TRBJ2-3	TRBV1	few	TSSQDSGGPGSTDTQY
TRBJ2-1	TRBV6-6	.	ASSYSVGTPNNEQF
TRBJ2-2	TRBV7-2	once	ASSADRVSGELF
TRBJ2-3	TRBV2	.	ASSRDRGKDTQY
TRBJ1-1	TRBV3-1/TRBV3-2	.	ASRSRDSNTEAF
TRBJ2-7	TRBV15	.	ATSVVSTVEQY
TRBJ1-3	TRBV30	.	AWSAGTSSGNTIY
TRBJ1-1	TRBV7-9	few	AIAGTGGSQTPEAF
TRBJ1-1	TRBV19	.	ASSIDTRGTEAF